Following are 24 T cell receptor beta chains from one sample sequenced in a study of T cell responses to AZD1222 COVID-19 vaccine. Assay: immunoSEQ multiplex PCR; the TCRdb copy retains only in-frame clones and omits some. This table has around 99,000 clones, about nine tenths appearing once. This material consisted of peripheral blood, taken on day 0 of AZD1222 vaccination. The receptors originated from an adult in good health.

The gene calls are TRBV11-2 and TRBJ1-1, with D unresolved. V lost 0 bases to trimming and J lost 6 bases, with 2 bases between them. This CDR3 region has 11 residues. Looked up from germline, CDR1 is SGHAT and CDR2 is FQNNGV. This CDR3 reads CASSLEAEAFF. For the CDR3, the DNA is TGTGCCAGCAGCTTAGAGGCTGAAGCTTTCTTT.

The chain carries TRBV3-1 (or the pseudogene TRBV3-2) and TRBJ1-2; 7 nucleotides align to TRBD1. Germline V gene data show CDR1 as LGHDT and CDR2 as YNNKEL (reference sequence). Trimming took 2 bases from V and 3 from J; bases not matched to a gene: 9. This CDR3 is 16 amino acids long. The DNA for the CDR3 is TGTGCCAGCAGCCAAAAGGTGGCAGGGGGGGACTATGGCTACACCTTC. The encoded protein is CASSQKVAGGDYGYTF.

The chain couples TRBV9 to TRBJ2-2, with 13 positions matching TRBD2. J gave up 1 base and V 0 bases, and 0 bases lay outside the gene matches. The CDR3 length is 17 residues. CDR1 is SGDLS and CDR2 is YYNGEE in the germline V gene. CDR3 region: CASSVGLAGGNTGELFF. The CDR3 DNA is TGTGCCAGCAGCGTAGGACTAGCGGGAGGGAACACCGGGGAGCTGTTTTTT.

The chain joins TRBV6-1 to TRBJ1-2, with 12 bases fitting TRBD1. Per germline, CDR1 MNHNS and CDR2 SASEGT. This CDR3 region has 20 residues. J was trimmed by 1 base and V by 1 base; bases with no gene match: 13. The CDR3 DNA reads TGTGCCAGCAGTGAAGAACCGGGACAGGGGGCAGGGGGAGGTAACTATGGCTACACCTTC. This encodes CASSEEPGQGAGGGNYGYTF.

The gene calls are TRBV12-3 or TRBV12-4 and TRBJ1-6; D uncertain. With 1 base removed from V and 12 bases from J, the gap between germline ends came to 10 bases. The CDR3 has 13 residues. CDR3: CASSLGVSVPLHF. The DNA of the CDR3 is TGTGCCAGCAGTTTAGGGGTTTCGGTACCCCTCCACTTT.

V gene TRBV18 combines with J gene TRBJ1-5, with D uncertain. The CDR3 spans 13 residues. V was cut by 6 bases and J by 4 bases, with 10 bases left in between. Germline V gene lookup returns CDR1 KGHSH and CDR2 LQKENI. CDR3 in DNA: TGTGCCAGCTCCGTTGGCGAAAATCAGCCCCAGCATTTT. Translation: CASSVGENQPQHF.

V and J are TRBV7-2 and TRBJ2-3; either TRBD1 or TRBD2 may fit D (5 bases each). Trimming pared 4 bases from V and 6 bases from J, leaving 14 bases between. Germline V gene lookup returns CDR1 SGHTA and CDR2 FQGNSA. The CDR3 is 14 amino acids. The chain's CDR3 is CASSSKGGGDTQYF. The CDR3 DNA reads TGTGCCAGCAGCTCCAAGGGTGGGGGTGATACGCAGTATTTT.

The gene calls are TRBV19 and TRBJ1-2; maybe TRBD1 (5 bases). The CDR3 loop spans 14 amino acids. V lost 5 bases to trimming and J lost 0 bases, with 10 bases between them. Germline CDR1 is LNHDA and CDR2 is SQIVND (reference sequence). CDR3 DNA sequence: TGTGCCAGTAGTGACAGATATGCTAACTATGGCTACACCTTC. Translated, it gives CASSDRYANYGYTF.

V gene TRBV19 combines with J gene TRBJ2-7, with TRBD2 matching over 13 bases. CDR1 LNHDA and CDR2 SQIVND come from the germline V gene (reference sequence). The CDR3 has 17 residues. J gave up 5 bases and V 6 bases, and 13 bases lay outside the gene matches. CDR3 residues: CASSRGQTSGRRHEQYF. For the CDR3, the DNA is TGTGCCAGTAGCCGGGGGCAGACTAGCGGGAGGCGCCACGAGCAGTACTTC.

This sequence joins TRBV3-1 (or the pseudogene TRBV3-2) and TRBJ2-1; D unclear. The germline CDR1 and CDR2 sequences are LGHDT and YNNKEL (reference sequence). The length of the CDR3 is 14 residues. The V end lost 0 bases, the J end lost 9 bases, and 12 bases lay between the germline ends. The CDR3 DNA sequence: TGTGCCAGCAGCCAAGAAAGTGGCGGTCTTGAGCAGTTCTTC. Translation gives CASSQESGGLEQFF.

The V gene is TRBV5-4, the J gene TRBJ2-7, with D perhaps being TRBD1 or TRBD2 (5 bases each). CDR1 and CDR2 (germline): SGHNT, YYREEE (reference sequence). Trimming removed 4 bases at V and 0 bases at J, with 20 bases between. The CDR3 extends over 17 amino acids. In DNA, the CDR3 is TGTGCCAGCAGCCCATACCTAGCTGGGGCGGGCTCCTACGAGCAGTACTTC. Translating gives CASSPYLAGAGSYEQYF. Looking up the rest from reference TRBV5-4 and TRBJ2-7 gives the full variable domain: ETGVTQSPTHLIKTRGQQVTLRCSSQSGHNTVSWYQQALGQGPQFIFQYYREEENGRGNFPPRFSGLQFPNYSSELNVNALELDDSALYLCASSPYLAGAGSYEQYFGPGTRLTVT.

Written as DNA, the CDR3 is TGTGCCAGCAGCTTATCGGGACAGTTGAACACTGAAGCTTTCTTT. It translates to CASSLSGQLNTEAFF. This chain uses TRBV7-8 with TRBJ1-1; TRBD1 aligns across 7 bases. In germline, CDR1 is SGHVS, CDR2 FQNEAQ. The CDR3 has 15 residues. The ends lost 2 bases at V and 0 bases at J; junction bases unmatched: 3.

The sample holds one count of this clone. The rearrangement joins TRBV7-6 to TRBJ1-5; a possible D gene is TRBD1 (6 bases). Trimming cost V 5 bases and J 3 bases, with 17 bases left between them. Looked up from germline, CDR1 is SGHVS and CDR2 is FNYEAQ. The CDR3 covers 16 residues. The CDR3 DNA is TGTGCCAGCAGCGAAAGACAGGCGGCCTCCAATCAGCCCCAGCATTTT. Protein sequence: CASSERQAASNQPQHF.

This clone has only one observation. The chain carries TRBV7-8 and TRBJ1-1; D is undetermined. Germline values: CDR1 SGHVS, CDR2 FQNEAQ. With 5 bases removed from V and 13 bases from J, the gap between germline ends came to 20 bases. The CDR3 is 13 amino acids. DNA of the CDR3: TGTGCCAGCAGCCTATTGCGAGGCAGTCTACTTTTCTTT. It codes for CASSLLRGSLLFF.

The chain has TRBV5-5 and TRBJ2-1; weak D call: TRBD1 (5 bases). V was cut by 0 bases and J by 6 bases, with 16 bases left in between. Per the germline V gene, CDR1 is SGHKS and CDR2 is YYEKEE (reference sequence). The CDR3 loop spans 16 amino acids. The CDR3 region is CASSLDPGKAANEQFF. Here the CDR3 DNA reads TGTGCCAGCAGCTTGGATCCAGGGAAGGCAGCCAATGAGCAGTTCTTC. The whole variable domain, filled in from reference TRBV5-5 and TRBJ2-1, reads DAGVTQSPTHLIKTRGQQVTLRCSPISGHKSVSWYQQVLGQGPQFIFQYYEKEERGRGNFPDRFSARQFPNYSSELNVNALLLGDSALYLCASSLDPGKAANEQFFGPGTRLTVL.

The V and J genes are TRBV25-1 and TRBJ1-2; D perhaps matches TRBD1 (5 bases). The germline V gene encodes CDR1 MGHDK and CDR2 SYGVNS. The CDR3 extends over 14 amino acids. V was clipped by 2 bases and J by 6 bases, with 13 bases between them. CDR3 DNA: TGTGCCAGCAGTGAAAGAGGCAGGGAAAATGGCTACACCTTC. Translated, it gives CASSERGRENGYTF.

The J gene is TRBJ1-2, the V gene TRBV7-3, with D hard to call. The CDR3 runs to 14 residues. V was trimmed by 6 bases and J by 4 bases, leaving 15 bases between them. CDR1 and CDR2 (germline): SGHTA, FQGTGA. In DNA, the CDR3 is TGTGCCAGCAGAAGCCCGGGAGAAGTCTATGGCTACACCTTC. It codes for CASRSPGEVYGYTF.

This clone has a single count. CDR3 amino acids: CASSLRLAGTQYF. The CDR3 DNA reads TGTGCCAGCAGTTTGCGTCTAGCGGGGACCCAGTACTTC. The rearrangement links TRBV12-3 or TRBV12-4 to TRBJ2-5; 8 nucleotides agree with TRBD2. With V trimmed by 3 bases and J by 7 bases, 4 bases remained unmatched. The CDR3 totals 13 residues.

The rearrangement joins TRBV15 to TRBJ1-5, with D tentatively TRBD1 (5 bases). The CDR3 covers 14 residues. Germline lookup yields CDR1 LNHNV and CDR2 YYDKDF (reference sequence). V was pared by 5 bases and J by 7 bases, with 15 bases between. This CDR3 is CATSPPGGRQPQHF. CDR3 sequence (DNA): TGTGCCACCAGCCCGCCGGGGGGTAGGCAGCCCCAGCATTTT. Combining the CDR3 with reference TRBV15 and TRBJ1-5 gives the whole variable domain DAMVIQNPRYQVTQFGKPVTLSCSQTLNHNVMYWYQQKSSQAPKLLFHYYDKDFNNEADTPDNFQSRRPNTSFCFLDIRSPGLGDTAMYLCATSPPGGRQPQHFGDGTRLSIL.

The chain's CDR3 is CASSPSRPRSYNEQFF. The CDR3 coding sequence is TGTGCCAGCAGTCCCAGTAGGCCCCGCTCCTACAATGAGCAGTTCTTC. The chain joins TRBV6-2 or TRBV6-3 to TRBJ2-1, with no clear D. The CDR3 sequence is 16 residues long. Germline lookup yields CDR1 MNHEY and CDR2 SVGEGT. Trimming left V 5 bases short and J 0 bases short, with 14 bases between.

The chain recombines TRBV29-1 with TRBJ2-2; a possible D gene is TRBD2 (6 bases). The CDR3 contains 14 residues. Germline-derived CDR1 and CDR2 are SQVTM and ANQGSEA. V was clipped by 3 bases and J by 2 bases, with 10 bases between them. The CDR3 region is CSVDGGANTGELFF. The DNA of the CDR3 is TGCAGCGTTGACGGGGGAGCAAACACCGGGGAGCTGTTTTTT.

Comments on this clone: The same CDR3 is also encoded by other DNA sequences in this sample. The gene calls are TRBV18 and TRBJ2-3, with D uncertain. CDR3 size: 11 residues. Germline values: CDR1 KGHSH, CDR2 LQKENI. V lost 3 bases and J 2 bases, leaving 0 bases between the germline ends. The CDR3 bases are TGTGCCAGCTCACCCACAGATACGCAGTATTTT. It translates to CASSPTDTQYF.

The chain has TRBV21-1 and TRBJ2-5; whether TRBD1, the table's D call, matches the DNA was not checked. TRBV21-1 counts as a pseudogene. The CDR3 is 20 amino acids. The CDR3 reads CASSNQTRRTKVLQAQGQYF. CDR3 nucleotide sequence: TGTGCCAGCAGCAATCAAACAAGACGTACCAAGGTATTACAGGCACAGGGCCAGTACTTC.

V gene TRBV2 combines with J gene TRBJ2-2; D may match TRBD1 or TRBD2 (6 bases each). V was pared by 7 bases and J by 4 bases, with 13 bases between. There are 14 residues in the CDR3. Germline lookup yields CDR1 SNHLY and CDR2 FYNNEI. CDR3 loop: CASTGAPRTGELFF. DNA of the CDR3: TGTGCCAGCACGGGGGCCCCACGCACCGGGGAGCTGTTTTTT.